The next 25 T cell receptor beta chains were all read from a single sample in a study of blood T cell repertoires in COVID-19. Some clones are missing from TCRdb's copy, which holds only in-frame ones; the method was immunoSEQ multiplex PCR. Of 350,000 to 450,000 clones in the sample, 85% were seen once. The material sequenced was peripheral blood. The receptors were sampled from a woman younger than 30 with acute or convalescent COVID-19.

The chain combines TRBV7-3 with TRBJ1-4; no firm D call. Germline V gene sequence: CDR1 SGHTA, CDR2 FQGTGA. Trimming pared 1 base from V and 2 bases from J, leaving 17 bases between. The CDR3 extends over 18 amino acids. The CDR3 DNA follows: TGTGCCAGCAGCTTAATTTCGGTCGGCGGGTGGACTAATGAAAAACTGTTTTTT. It yields the protein CASSLISVGGWTNEKLFF.

The V and J genes are TRBV5-1 and TRBJ1-3; no reliable D call. This CDR3 spans 14 amino acids. The germline CDR1 and CDR2 sequences are SGHRS and YFSETQ. Trimming pared 4 bases from V and 2 bases from J, leaving 10 bases between. CDR3: CASSLGRAGNTIYF. As DNA, the CDR3 is TGCGCCAGCAGCCTGGGGAGAGCTGGAAACACCATATATTTT.

This chain connects TRBV5-5 to TRBJ2-7; possible D gene TRBD1, 5 bases. Trimming took off 4 bases at V and 6 bases at J, with 17 bases between the two ends. The CDR3 loop spans 14 amino acids. Germline V gene data show CDR1 as SGHKS and CDR2 as YYEKEE (reference sequence). CDR3 amino acids: CASSVRQYPLEQYF. CDR3 DNA sequence: TGTGCCAGCAGCGTCCGACAGTACCCCCTCGAGCAGTACTTC.

This clone has just one count. This chain connects TRBV7-9 to TRBJ2-7; TRBD2 matches at 12 bases. The CDR3 extends over 16 amino acids. Germline V gene data show CDR1 as SEHNR and CDR2 as FQNEAQ (reference sequence). Unmatched junction bases numbered 8, after V lost 5 bases and J lost 3 bases. CDR3 nucleotide sequence: TGTGCCAGCAGCAAACTAGCGGGGGGTCTTGACTACGAGCAGTACTTC. Protein product: CASSKLAGGLDYEQYF.

The V call is TRBV4-1, the J call TRBJ1-3, with D possibly being TRBD1 (5 bases). This CDR3 has 15 residues. Germline V gene lookup returns CDR1 MGHRA and CDR2 YSYEKL. V lost 2 bases to trimming and J lost 0 bases, with 8 bases between them. The CDR3 nucleotides read TGCGCCAGCAGCCAACCGGGGGACTCTGGAAACACCATATATTTT. Translating gives CASSQPGDSGNTIYF.

This chain uses TRBV4-2 with TRBJ1-5; 8 nucleotides match TRBD1. The ends lost 0 bases at V and 7 bases at J; junction bases unmatched: 8. CDR1 LGHNA and CDR2 YNFKEQ come from the germline V gene. The CDR3 is made up of 16 amino acids. The CDR3 DNA reads TGTGCCAGCAGCCAAGATTACAGGGGGTTGTTCCAGCCCCAGCATTTT. Amino acid sequence: CASSQDYRGLFQPQHF.

The chain carries TRBV5-1 and TRBJ1-4; 7 positions agree with TRBD1. This CDR3 is built from 15 residues. Germline assignment: CDR1 SGHRS and CDR2 YFSETQ. Germline trimming cut 1 base from V and 8 bases from J; bases unmatched to any gene: 8. CDR3 in DNA: TGCGCCAGCAGCTTGCCCAGGGGGACCTGGGAAAAACTGTTTTTT. Translating it yields CASSLPRGTWEKLFF.

This chain links TRBV6-6 with TRBJ2-2; 8 positions agree with TRBD1. Looked up from germline, CDR1 is MNHNY and CDR2 is SVGAGI (reference sequence). CDR3 length: 15 residues. V dropped 0 bases and J dropped 7; count of bases not matched to a gene: 4. For the CDR3, the DNA is TGTGCCAGCAGTTACTCAACAGGGGGGAGCGGGGAGCTGTTTTTT. Encoded protein: CASSYSTGGSGELFF.

The chain employs TRBV7-9 and TRBJ2-7; TRBD2 matches 8 bases. The CDR3 is made up of 14 amino acids. J was trimmed by 4 bases and V by 4 bases; bases with no gene match: 6. Per germline, CDR1 SEHNR and CDR2 FQNEAQ (reference sequence). The CDR3 DNA reads as TGTGCCAGCAGCTACGGGACTAGTGCGTACGAGCAGTACTTC. Protein: CASSYGTSAYEQYF.

The chain employs TRBV30 and TRBJ2-7; D is unclear. The CDR3 has 11 residues. The germline V and J ends were trimmed by 4 bases and 2 bases, with 6 bases remaining between them. Germline V gene data show CDR1 as GTSNPN and CDR2 as SVGIG (reference sequence). CDR3 nucleotides: TGTGCCTGGATGCTAACCTACGAGCAGTACTTC. This gives the protein CAWMLTYEQYF.

V gene TRBV19 combines with J gene TRBJ1-1, with 8 bases that match TRBD1. The J segment lost 3 bases and the V segment lost 5 bases, leaving 5 bases of the junction unmatched. The CDR3 has 14 amino acids. Germline loops: CDR1 LNHDA, CDR2 SQIVND (reference sequence). CDR3 DNA: TGTGCCAGTAGTCCCCGGACAGGGTACACTGAAGCTTTCTTT. It translates to CASSPRTGYTEAFF.

The chain is built from TRBV7-9 and TRBJ1-2, with D hard to call. V was cut by 5 bases and J by 3 bases, with 19 bases left in between. Germline V gives CDR1 SEHNR, CDR2 FQNEAQ (reference sequence). The CDR3 loop spans 16 amino acids. The CDR3 sequence is CASSARGGSKDYGYTF. The CDR3 DNA follows: TGTGCCAGCAGCGCCCGGGGAGGGTCTAAGGACTATGGCTACACCTTC. Full variable domain (outside the CDR3, taken from reference TRBV7-9 and TRBJ1-2): DTGVSQNPRHKITKRGQNVTFRCDPISEHNRLYWYRQTLGQGPEFLTYFQNEAQLEKSRLLSDRFSAERPKGSFSTLEIQRTEQGDSAMYLCASSARGGSKDYGYTFGSGTRLTVV.

This clone was detected a few times. The chain carries TRBV30 and TRBJ2-2; D is perhaps TRBD2 (6 bases). This CDR3 has 17 amino acids. V was trimmed by 3 bases and J by 7 bases, leaving 24 bases between them. Germline CDR1 GTSNPN, CDR2 SVGIG (reference sequence). The CDR3 spells CAWSPLGLWRSGGELFF. The CDR3, as DNA: TGTGCCTGGAGCCCCCTCGGACTATGGCGGTCGGGCGGGGAGCTGTTTTTT.

This clone has just one count. J is TRBJ2-3 and V is TRBV6-5; maybe TRBD2 (7 bases). Germline CDR1 and CDR2: MNHEY and SVGAGI. Trimming left V 3 bases short and J 6 bases short, with 19 bases between. The CDR3 is made up of 16 amino acids. As DNA, the CDR3 is TGTGCCAGCAGTTATAAGGGTCGCGGGGGCGGGGATACGCAGTATTTT. This translates into CASSYKGRGGGDTQYF.

The rearrangement joins TRBV14 to TRBJ2-5; D perhaps matches TRBD1 (5 bases). Trimming left V 7 bases short and J 0 bases short, with 9 bases between. The V gene's germline CDR1 is SGHDN and CDR2 FVKESK. The CDR3 is 13 residues long. The CDR3 region is CASTMTDQETQYF. The CDR3 DNA follows: TGTGCCAGCACCATGACAGACCAAGAGACCCAGTACTTC. The variable domain in full, completed from reference TRBV14 and TRBJ2-5, reads EAGVTQFPSHSVIEKGQTVTLRCDPISGHDNLYWYRRVMGKEIKFLLHFVKESKQDESGMPNNRFLAERTGGTYSTLKVQPAELEDSGVYFCASTMTDQETQYFGPGTRLLVL.

This clone has a handful of counts. The chain uses TRBV6-5 and TRBJ1-2, with 7 bases aligning to TRBD1. CDR1 and CDR2 (germline): MNHEY, SVGAGI. V shed 7 bases, J shed 4 bases, and the junction held 9 bases outside the gene matches. This CDR3 is built from 14 residues. The CDR3 DNA sequence: TGTGCCAGCACCGCCAGACAGGGCGCCTATGGCTACACCTTC. Encoded protein: CASTARQGAYGYTF.

J is TRBJ1-2 and V is TRBV28; 7 nucleotides align to TRBD1. Germline assignment: CDR1 MDHEN and CDR2 SYDVKM. CDR3 length: 13 residues. For the CDR3, the DNA is TGTGCTAAGACCCAGGGGGAGCCCTATGGCTACACCTTC. Translated: CAKTQGEPYGYTF.

The chain is built from TRBV6-2 or TRBV6-3 and TRBJ1-5; D not resolved. The V gene lost 5 bases and the J gene lost 9 bases, with 11 bases spanning the gap. The CDR3 extends over 12 amino acids. The germline CDR1 and CDR2 sequences are MNHEY and SVGEGT. The CDR3 region has the DNA TGTGCCAGCAGTGCCGCCGGAGGGCCCCAGCATTTT. Its translation is CASSAAGGPQHF.

This clone was seen only once. The genes are TRBV6-5 and TRBJ2-7; a weak D match, TRBD2 (5 bases). The CDR3 runs 14 residues. Germline-derived CDR1 and CDR2 are MNHEY and SVGAGI. V lost 8 bases and J 4 bases, leaving 18 bases between the germline ends. The CDR3 region is CASAGLGGSYEQYF. For the CDR3, the DNA is TGTGCCAGCGCCGGACTTGGAGGATCATACGAGCAGTACTTC.

J is TRBJ2-7 and V is TRBV19; weak D call: TRBD2 (6 bases). Germline CDR1 reads LNHDA; CDR2 reads SQIVND (reference sequence). CDR3 size: 15 residues. V was cut by 5 bases and J by 3 bases, with 17 bases left in between. CDR3 amino acids: CASSPARGNLYEQYF. In DNA, the CDR3 is TGTGCCAGTAGTCCTGCTCGGGGGAATCTCTACGAGCAGTACTTC.

This clone was counted between two and nine times. The chain recombines TRBV28 with TRBJ1-4; no firm D call. Germline V gives CDR1 MDHEN, CDR2 SYDVKM. Trimming stripped 4 bases from V and 8 bases from J, with 20 bases between. The CDR3 is made up of 16 amino acids. CDR3 sequence: CASSSQGGVPHEKLFF. CDR3 DNA sequence: TGTGCCAGCAGTTCACAAGGCGGGGTGCCTCACGAAAAACTGTTTTTT. Drawing the rest from reference TRBV28 and TRBJ1-4, the complete variable domain is DVKVTQSSRYLVKRTGEKVFLECVQDMDHENMFWYRQDPGLGLRLIYFSYDVKMKEKGDIPEGYSVSREKKERFSLILESASTNQTSMYLCASSSQGGVPHEKLFFGSGTQLSVL.

The chain employs TRBV6-1 and TRBJ1-3, with D maybe TRBD1 (6 bases). The CDR3 length is 15 residues. Trimming stripped 2 bases from V and 1 base from J, with 9 bases between. CDR1 is MNHNS, CDR2 SASEGT, per germline. The CDR3 DNA follows: TGTGCCAGCAGTGAACAGGGGCCTTCTGGAAACACCATATATTTT. Amino acids: CASSEQGPSGNTIYF.

The chain recombines TRBV19 with TRBJ1-1; D is perhaps TRBD1 (5 bases). V lost 0 bases and J 5 bases, leaving 13 bases between the germline ends. The CDR3 runs to 15 residues. The germline CDR1 and CDR2 sequences are LNHDA and SQIVND (reference sequence). The CDR3 here is CASSIDGGFRTEAFF. DNA of the CDR3: TGTGCCAGTAGTATAGATGGGGGGTTTCGGACTGAAGCTTTCTTT.

The chain combines TRBV27 with TRBJ1-4; D possibly corresponds to TRBD1 (5 bases). The germline CDR1 and CDR2 sequences are MNHEY and SMNVEV (reference sequence). The CDR3 covers 16 residues. Trimming took off 2 bases at V and 6 bases at J, with 16 bases between the two ends. CDR3 in DNA: TGTGCCAGCAGTTTAGACCCTCCGGGGGGGTATGAAAAACTGTTTTTT. It specifies CASSLDPPGGYEKLFF.

This chain's CDR3 is CASSARDRGLNNEQFF. The DNA for the CDR3 is TGTGCCAGCAGCGCCCGGGACAGGGGGCTGAACAATGAGCAGTTCTTC. V usage is TRBV7-9 and J usage is TRBJ2-1; 12 nucleotides line up with TRBD1. The CDR3 sequence is 16 residues long. V trimming: 5 bases; J trimming: 5 bases; junction bases outside the gene matches: 7. Germline V gene lookup returns CDR1 SEHNR and CDR2 FQNEAQ (reference sequence).